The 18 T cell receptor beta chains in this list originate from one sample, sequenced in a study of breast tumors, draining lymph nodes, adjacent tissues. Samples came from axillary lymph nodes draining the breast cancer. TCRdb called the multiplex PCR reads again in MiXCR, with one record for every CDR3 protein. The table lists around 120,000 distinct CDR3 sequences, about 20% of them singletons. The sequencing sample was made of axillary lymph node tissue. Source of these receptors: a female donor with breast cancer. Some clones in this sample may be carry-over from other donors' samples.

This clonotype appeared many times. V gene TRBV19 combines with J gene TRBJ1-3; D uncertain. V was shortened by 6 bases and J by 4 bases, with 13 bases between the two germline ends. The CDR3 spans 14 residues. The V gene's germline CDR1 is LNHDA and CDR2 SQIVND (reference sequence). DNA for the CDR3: TGTGCCAGTAGATACGGGAGTACAGGAAACACCATATATTTT. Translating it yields CASRYGSTGNTIYF.

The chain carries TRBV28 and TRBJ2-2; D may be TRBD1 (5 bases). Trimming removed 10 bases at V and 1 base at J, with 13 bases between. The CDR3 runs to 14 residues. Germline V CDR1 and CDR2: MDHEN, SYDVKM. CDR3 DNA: TGTGCCACCCCGGCCCAGGGGAACACCGGGGAGCTGTTTTTT. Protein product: CATPAQGNTGELFF.

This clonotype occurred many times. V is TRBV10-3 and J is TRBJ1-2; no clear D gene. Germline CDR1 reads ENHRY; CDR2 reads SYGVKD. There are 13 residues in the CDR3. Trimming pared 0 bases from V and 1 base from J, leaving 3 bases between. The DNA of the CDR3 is TGTGCCATCAGTGAGTCATATAACTATGGCTACACCTTC. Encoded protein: CAISESYNYGYTF.

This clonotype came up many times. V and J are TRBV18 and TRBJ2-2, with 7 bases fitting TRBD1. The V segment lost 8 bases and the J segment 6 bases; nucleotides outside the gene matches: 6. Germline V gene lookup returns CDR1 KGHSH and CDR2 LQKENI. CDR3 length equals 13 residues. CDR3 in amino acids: CASSPQGAGELFF. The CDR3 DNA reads TGTGCCAGCAGCCCCCAGGGGGCCGGGGAGCTGTTTTTT.

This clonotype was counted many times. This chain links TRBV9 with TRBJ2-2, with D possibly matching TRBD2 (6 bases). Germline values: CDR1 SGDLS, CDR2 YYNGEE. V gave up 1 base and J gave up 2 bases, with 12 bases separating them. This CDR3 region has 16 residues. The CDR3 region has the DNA TGTGCCAGCAGCGTAAACCCTAGCGCCAACACCGGGGAGCTGTTTTTT. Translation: CASSVNPSANTGELFF.

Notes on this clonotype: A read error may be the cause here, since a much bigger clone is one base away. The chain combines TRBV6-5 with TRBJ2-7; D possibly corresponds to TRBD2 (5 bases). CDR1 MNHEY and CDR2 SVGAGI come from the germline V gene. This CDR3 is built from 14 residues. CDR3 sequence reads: CASAPGLASHEKYF. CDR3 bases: TGTGCCAGCGCCCCTGGGCTAGCCTCCCACGAGAAGTACTTC.

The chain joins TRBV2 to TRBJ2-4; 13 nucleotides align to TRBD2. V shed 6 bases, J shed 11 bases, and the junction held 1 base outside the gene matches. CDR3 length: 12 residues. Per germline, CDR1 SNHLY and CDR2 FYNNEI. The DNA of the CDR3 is TGTGCCAGCAGACTAGCGGGGGGGCTTCAGTACTTC. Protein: CASRLAGGLQYF.

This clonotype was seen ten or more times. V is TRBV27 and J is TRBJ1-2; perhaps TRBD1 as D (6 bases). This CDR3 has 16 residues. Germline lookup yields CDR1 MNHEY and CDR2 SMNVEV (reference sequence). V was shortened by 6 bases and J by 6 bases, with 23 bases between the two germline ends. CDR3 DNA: TGTGCCAGCAGAACATACGTGGCAGGGGAGCAGGATGGCTACACCTTC. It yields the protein CASRTYVAGEQDGYTF.

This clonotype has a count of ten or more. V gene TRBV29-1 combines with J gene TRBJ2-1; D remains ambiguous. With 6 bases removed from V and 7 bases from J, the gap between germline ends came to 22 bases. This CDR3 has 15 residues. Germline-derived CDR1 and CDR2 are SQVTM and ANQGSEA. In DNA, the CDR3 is TGCAGCGTCTCCCCAGTAGCTTCCATCGGGAATGAGCAGTTCTTC. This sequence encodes CSVSPVASIGNEQFF.

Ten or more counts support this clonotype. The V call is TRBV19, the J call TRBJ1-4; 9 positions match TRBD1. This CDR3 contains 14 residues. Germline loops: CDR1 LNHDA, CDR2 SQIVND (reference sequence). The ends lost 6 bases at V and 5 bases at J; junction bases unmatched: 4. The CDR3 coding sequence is TGTGCCAGTAGATACAGGGGGCGAAATGAAAAACTGTTTTTT. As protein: CASRYRGRNEKLFF.

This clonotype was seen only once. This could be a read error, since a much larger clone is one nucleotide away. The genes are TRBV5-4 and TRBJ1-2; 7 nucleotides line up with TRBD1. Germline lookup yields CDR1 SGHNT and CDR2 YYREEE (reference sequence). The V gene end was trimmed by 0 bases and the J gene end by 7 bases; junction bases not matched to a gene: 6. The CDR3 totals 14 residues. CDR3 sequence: CASSLGRGERGYTF. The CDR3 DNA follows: TGTGCCAGCAGCTTGGGCAGGGGGGAGCGTGGCTACACCTTC.

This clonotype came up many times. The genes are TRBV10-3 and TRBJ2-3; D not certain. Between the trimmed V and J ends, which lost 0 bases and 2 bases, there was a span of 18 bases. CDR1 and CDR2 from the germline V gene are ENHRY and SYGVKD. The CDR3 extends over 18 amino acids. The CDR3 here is CAISESKLGSTDTDTQYF. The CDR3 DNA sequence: TGTGCCATCAGTGAGTCGAAATTGGGTTCGACTGACACAGATACGCAGTATTTT.

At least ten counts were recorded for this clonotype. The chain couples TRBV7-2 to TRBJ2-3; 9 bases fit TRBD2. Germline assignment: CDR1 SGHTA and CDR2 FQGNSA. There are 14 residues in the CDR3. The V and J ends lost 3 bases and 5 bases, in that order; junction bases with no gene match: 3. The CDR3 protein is CASSFGLALDTQYF. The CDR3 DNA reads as TGTGCCAGCAGCTTCGGACTAGCGTTAGATACGCAGTATTTT.

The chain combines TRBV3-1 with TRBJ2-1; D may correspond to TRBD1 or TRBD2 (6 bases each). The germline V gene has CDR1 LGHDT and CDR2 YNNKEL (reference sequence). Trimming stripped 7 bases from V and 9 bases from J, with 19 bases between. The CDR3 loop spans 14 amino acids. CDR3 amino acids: CASTQGLGGGEQFF. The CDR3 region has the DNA TGTGCCAGCACCCAGGGCCTGGGGGGCGGTGAGCAGTTCTTC.

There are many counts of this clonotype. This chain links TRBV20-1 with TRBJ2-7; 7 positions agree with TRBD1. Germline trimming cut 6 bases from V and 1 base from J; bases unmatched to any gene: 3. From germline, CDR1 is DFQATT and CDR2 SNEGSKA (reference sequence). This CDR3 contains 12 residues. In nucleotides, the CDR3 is TGCAGTGCGGGGGACAGATCCTACGAGCAGTACTTC. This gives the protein CSAGDRSYEQYF.

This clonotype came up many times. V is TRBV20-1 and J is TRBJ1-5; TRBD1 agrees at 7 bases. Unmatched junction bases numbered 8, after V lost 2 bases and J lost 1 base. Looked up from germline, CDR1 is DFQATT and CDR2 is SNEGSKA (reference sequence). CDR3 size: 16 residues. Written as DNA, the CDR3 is TGCAGTGCTAGACCAGGGGGGGGACCCAGCAATCAGCCCCAGCATTTT. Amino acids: CSARPGGGPSNQPQHF.

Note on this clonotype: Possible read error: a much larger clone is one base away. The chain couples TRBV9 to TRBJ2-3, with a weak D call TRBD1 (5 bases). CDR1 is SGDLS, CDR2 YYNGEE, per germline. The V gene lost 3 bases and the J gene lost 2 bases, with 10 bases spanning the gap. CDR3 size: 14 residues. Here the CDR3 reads CASSADGHTDTQYF. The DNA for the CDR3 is TGTGCCAGCAGCGCCGACGGACACACAGATACGCAGTATTTT.

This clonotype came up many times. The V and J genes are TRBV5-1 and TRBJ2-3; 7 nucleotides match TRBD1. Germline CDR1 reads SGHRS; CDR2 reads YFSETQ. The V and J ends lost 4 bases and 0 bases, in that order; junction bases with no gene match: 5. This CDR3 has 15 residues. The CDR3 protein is CASSATGSSTDTQYF. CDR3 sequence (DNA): TGCGCCAGCAGCGCGACAGGGTCTAGCACAGATACGCAGTATTTT.